The rows below give T cell receptor beta chains drawn from one sample of a study of blood T cell repertoires in COVID-19. Assay used: immunoSEQ multiplex PCR; TCRdb lists only in-frame clones, some missing. The table lists 260,000 or so clones, less than 85% of them singletons. Sequenced material: PBMCs or T cells enriched from blood (not recorded which). The receptors come from a woman aged 50 to 65 who had recovered from COVID-19. The CDR3 runs from the conserved cysteine through the conserved F or W. The order of the fields is clone size, D gene, J gene, V gene, CDR3 DNA, CDR3 protein. D genes are given only for firm matches. Expanded clones are given a class, and other clones once, few, many or no size at all.

>.|.|TRBJ2-7|TRBV4-1
TGCGCCAGCAGCCATTTGGGCATCCACGAGCAGTACTTC
CASSHLGIHEQYF
>.|TRBD1|TRBJ1-2|TRBV4-1
TGCGCCAGCAGCCAAGATCCGGGACAGTTTAACTATGGCTACACCTTC
CASSQDPGQFNYGYTF
>.|.|TRBJ2-3|TRBV12-3/TRBV12-4
TGTGCCAGCAACAGCGGGAGCACAGATACGCAGTATTTT
CASNSGSTDTQYF
>.|.|TRBJ2-2|TRBV12-5
TGTGCTAGTGGTTTGGCCGGGGAGTCCGCCGGGGAGCTGTTTTTT
CASGLAGESAGELFF
>once|.|TRBJ1-6|TRBV28
TGTGCCAGCAGGACACAGGGAGGGGTGGGATCACCCCTCCACTTT
CASRTQGGVGSPLHF
>.|.|TRBJ2-7|TRBV5-1
TGCGCCAGCAACAAGGGGTCCGGGTCCTACGAGCAGTACTTC
CASNKGSGSYEQYF
>.|TRBD1|TRBJ1-1|TRBV30
TGTGCCTGGGACAGGGACATGAACACTGAAGCTTTCTTT
CAWDRDMNTEAFF
>.|.|TRBJ1-2|TRBV6-2/TRBV6-3
TGTGCCAGCAGTTATTCGACACCCTATGGCTACACCTTC
CASSYSTPYGYTF
>.|TRBD2|TRBJ2-1|TRBV5-4
TGTGCCAGCTACCCCGGGGACGGGAGGGCCTTAAATGAGCAGTTCTTC
CASYPGDGRALNEQFF
>.|TRBD1|TRBJ1-1|TRBV20-1
TGCAGTGTTAGTCGGACAGGGCTTGCTGAAGCTTTCTTT
CSVSRTGLAEAFF
>.|TRBD1|TRBJ1-6|TRBV7-8
TGTGCCAGCAGCATCCAGACAGGGTTAGATTCACCCCTCCACTTT
CASSIQTGLDSPLHF
>.|.|TRBJ2-7|TRBV11-2
TGTGCCAGCAGCTTAGGGGCCCAGGGCTACGAGCAGTACTTC
CASSLGAQGYEQYF
>.|.|TRBJ2-7|TRBV5-6
TGTGCCAGCAGCTTTCAGGGACTCTACGAGCAGTACTTC
CASSFQGLYEQYF
>once|TRBD1|TRBJ1-4|TRBV5-1
TGCGCCAGCAGCCTGCGACAGGGGCAGGGTGAAAAACTGTTTTTT
CASSLRQGQGEKLFF
>.|TRBD1|TRBJ1-4|TRBV5-6
TGTGCCAGCAGCTTACGCGGGACAGGGCTTGAAAAACTGTTTTTT
CASSLRGTGLEKLFF
>.|TRBD2|TRBJ2-1|TRBV30
TGTGCCTGGGGGACTAGCGGGGGGGCCTATGAGCAGTTCTTC
CAWGTSGGAYEQFF
>few|.|TRBJ2-1|TRBV6-2/TRBV6-3
TGTGCCAGCAGTGCGACAGCAACGGTCAATGAGCAGTTCTTC
CASSATATVNEQFF
>.|TRBD1|TRBJ1-4|TRBV7-9
TGTGCCAGCAGCTTGGCTAACAGGGGGCGAGAAAAACTGTTTTTT
CASSLANRGREKLFF
>once|.|TRBJ1-4|TRBV28
TGTGCCAGCAGTTTATCAGCAGGTCCCCTTAATGAAAAACTGTTTTTT
CASSLSAGPLNEKLFF
>.|TRBD2|TRBJ2-1|TRBV9
TGTGCCAGCAGCGTAGGGACTAGCGGTTTCAATGAGCAGTTCTTC
CASSVGTSGFNEQFF
>.|TRBD2|TRBJ2-5|TRBV30
TGTGCCTGGAGTGTTGGCCTAGCGGGAGAACAAGAGACCCAGTACTTC
CAWSVGLAGEQETQYF
>.|.|TRBJ1-6|TRBV9
TGTGCCAGCAGCGTCACAGCTTATAATTCACCCCTCCACTTT
CASSVTAYNSPLHF
>.|.|TRBJ1-4|TRBV30
TGTGCCTGGGGCACAGGGTATACTAATGAAAAACTGTTTTTT
CAWGTGYTNEKLFF
>once|.|TRBJ2-5|TRBV6-1
TGTGCCAGCAGTGACCCCGCACGCAGGGTGTGGGAGACCCAGTACTTC
CASSDPARRVWETQYF
>.|TRBD2|TRBJ2-1|TRBV19
TGTGCCAGTAGTCCTCGGGGACTAGCGGGCCTCGAGAATGAGCAGTTCTTC
CASSPRGLAGLENEQFF
>once|.|TRBJ2-3|TRBV5-6
TGTGCCAGCAGCAGGGACTTTAGGGAGCCAGATACGCAGTATTTT
CASSRDFREPDTQYF
>.|TRBD1|TRBJ2-2|TRBV30
TGTGCCTGGAGGGGACAGGGAACCGGGGAGCTGTTTTTT
CAWRGQGTGELFF
>.|.|TRBJ1-5|TRBV2
TGTGCCAGCAGTGCCGAGCGGTTTAGCAATCAGCCCCAGCATTTT
CASSAERFSNQPQHF
>.|TRBD2|TRBJ2-5|TRBV7-2
TGTGCCAGCAGCACGAGACTAGCGGGGTCCGAAGAGACCCAGTACTTC
CASSTRLAGSEETQYF